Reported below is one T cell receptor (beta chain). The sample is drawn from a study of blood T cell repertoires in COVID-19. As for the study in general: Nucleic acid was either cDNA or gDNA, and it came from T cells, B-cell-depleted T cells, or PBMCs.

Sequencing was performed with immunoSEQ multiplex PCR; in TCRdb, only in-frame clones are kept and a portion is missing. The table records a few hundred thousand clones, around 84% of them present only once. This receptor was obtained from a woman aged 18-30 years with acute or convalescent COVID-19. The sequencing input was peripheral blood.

CDR3 nucleotides: TGTGCCAGCAGTGCGGCCGCAGTCACCGGGGAGCTGTTTTTT. It is translated as CASSAAAVTGELFF. The chain employs TRBV6-6 and TRBJ2-2; D is uncertain. In germline, CDR1 is MNHNY, CDR2 SVGAGI (reference sequence). The CDR3 covers 14 residues. The germline V and J ends were trimmed by 5 bases and 4 bases, with 11 bases remaining between them.